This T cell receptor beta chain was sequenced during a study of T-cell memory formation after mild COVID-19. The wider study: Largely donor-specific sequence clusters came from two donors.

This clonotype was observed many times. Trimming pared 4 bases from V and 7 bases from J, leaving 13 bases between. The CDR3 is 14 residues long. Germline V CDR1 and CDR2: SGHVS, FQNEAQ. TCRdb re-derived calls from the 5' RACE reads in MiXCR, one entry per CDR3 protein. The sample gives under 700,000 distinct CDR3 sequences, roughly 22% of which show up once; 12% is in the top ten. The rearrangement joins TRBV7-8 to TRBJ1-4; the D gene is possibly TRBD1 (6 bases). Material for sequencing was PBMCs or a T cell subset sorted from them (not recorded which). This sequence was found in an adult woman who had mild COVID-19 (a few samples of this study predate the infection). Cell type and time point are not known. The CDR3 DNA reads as TGTGCCAGCAGCTCGGGCCTCAGGGGTGAAAAACTGTTTTTT. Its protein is CASSSGLRGEKLFF. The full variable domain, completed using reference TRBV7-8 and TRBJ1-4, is GAGVSQSPRYKVAKRGQDVALRCDPISGHVSLFWYQQALGQGPEFLTYFQNEAQLDKSGLPSDRFFAERPEGSVSTLKIQRTQQEDSAVYLCASSSGLRGEKLFFGSGTQLSVL.